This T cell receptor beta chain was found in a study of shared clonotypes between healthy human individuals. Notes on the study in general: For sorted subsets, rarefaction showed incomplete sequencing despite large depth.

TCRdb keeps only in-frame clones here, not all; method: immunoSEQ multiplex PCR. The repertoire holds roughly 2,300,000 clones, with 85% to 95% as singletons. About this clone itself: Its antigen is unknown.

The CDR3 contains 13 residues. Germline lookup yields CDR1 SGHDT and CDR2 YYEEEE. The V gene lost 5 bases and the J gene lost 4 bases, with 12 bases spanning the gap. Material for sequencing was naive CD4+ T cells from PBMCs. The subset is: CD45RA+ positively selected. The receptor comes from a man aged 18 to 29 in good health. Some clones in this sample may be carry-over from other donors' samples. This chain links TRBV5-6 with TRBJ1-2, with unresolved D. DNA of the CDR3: TGTGCCAGCAGACGTGAGACGGTCTATGGCTACACCTTC. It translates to CASRRETVYGYTF.